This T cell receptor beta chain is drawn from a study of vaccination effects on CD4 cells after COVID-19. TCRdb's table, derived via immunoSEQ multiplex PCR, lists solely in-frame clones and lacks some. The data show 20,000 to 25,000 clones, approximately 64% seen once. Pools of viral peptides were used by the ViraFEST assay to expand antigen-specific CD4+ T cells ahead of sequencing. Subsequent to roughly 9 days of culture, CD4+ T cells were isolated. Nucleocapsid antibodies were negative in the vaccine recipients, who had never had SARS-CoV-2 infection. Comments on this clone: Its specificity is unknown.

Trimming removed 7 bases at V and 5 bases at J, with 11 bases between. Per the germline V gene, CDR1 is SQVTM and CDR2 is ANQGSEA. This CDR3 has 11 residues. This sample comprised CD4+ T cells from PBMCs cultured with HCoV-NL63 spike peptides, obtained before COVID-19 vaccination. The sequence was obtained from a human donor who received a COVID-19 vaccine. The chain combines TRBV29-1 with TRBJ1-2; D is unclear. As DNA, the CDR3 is TGCAGCGCCACCGAGGGTTATGGCTACACCTTC. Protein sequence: CSATEGYGYTF.